The rows below give T cell receptor beta chains drawn from one sample of a study of shared clonotypes between healthy human individuals. Repertoires were generated with immunoSEQ multiplex PCR, while TCRdb's copy carries only in-frame clones and drops some. The table shows millions of clones, with more than 80% occurring only once. Sequences were obtained from naive CD4+ T cells sorted from blood. These receptors were obtained from a man younger than 35 in good health. The CDR3 runs from the conserved cysteine through the conserved F or W. The D gene is left open where the match is weak. Size is omitted from some rows. Given values are once, few, many or a class for expanded clones.

V,D,J,size,DNA,CDR3
TRBV11-2,-,TRBJ2-1,-,TGTGCCAGCAGCGGGTTGGTCGGCTCCTACAATGAGCAGTTCTTC,CASSGLVGSYNEQFF
TRBV11-3,-,TRBJ2-3,-,TGTGCCAGCAGCCCCGGGGGACTTTACACAGATACGCAGTATTTT,CASSPGGLYTDTQYF
TRBV4-1,-,TRBJ1-2,-,TGCGCCAGCAGCCAAGGTAGGACAACGGCATACACCTTC,CASSQGRTTAYTF
TRBV7-9,TRBD2,TRBJ2-2,-,TGTGCCAGCAGCCGAATACTAGCGGGAGGTGCCACCGGGGAGCTGTTTTTT,CASSRILAGGATGELFF
TRBV7-6,-,TRBJ2-3,-,TGTGCCAGCAGCACCTTAGGCTCTAGCACAGATACGCAGTATTTT,CASSTLGSSTDTQYF
TRBV5-1,-,TRBJ2-4,-,TGCGCCAGCAGCCCTTCTAGTCTTCTAGCCAAAAACATTCAGTACTTC,CASSPSSLLAKNIQYF
TRBV9,TRBD1,TRBJ1-4,-,TGTGCCAGCTCAAGGACAGGGACGAGTCAGAATGAAAAACTGTTTTTT,CASSRTGTSQNEKLFF
TRBV5-1,TRBD2,TRBJ2-7,-,TGCGCCAGCAGCTTGGGGGGAGCGGGGTTCGAGCAGTACTTC,CASSLGGAGFEQYF
TRBV9,-,TRBJ2-2,-,TGTGCCAGCAGCGTAATGGACACCTCGAACACCGGGGAGCTGTTTTTT,CASSVMDTSNTGELFF
TRBV7-8,TRBD2,TRBJ2-1,-,TGTGCCAGCAGCTCCTGGACTAGCGAGTACAATGAGCAGTTCTTC,CASSSWTSEYNEQFF
TRBV6-6,-,TRBJ2-7,-,TGTGCCAGCGGGGGTCATACTCCCTACGAGCAGTACTTC,CASGGHTPYEQYF
TRBV27,-,TRBJ2-3,once,TGTGCCAGCAGTTTAGGTTCAGGTTCTTACACAGATACGCAGTATTTT,CASSLGSGSYTDTQYF
TRBV2,-,TRBJ2-7,-,TGTGCCAGCAGAAAGGACACGCGGGAGCAGTACTTC,CASRKDTREQYF
TRBV5-1,-,TRBJ1-1,once,TGCGCCAGCAGCATAGGACAAACCCTGAACACTGAAGCTTTCTTT,CASSIGQTLNTEAFF
TRBV18,TRBD1,TRBJ2-3,-,TGTGCCAGCTCACCGCGGACAGGAAGGGTAACAGATACGCAGTATTTT,CASSPRTGRVTDTQYF
TRBV28,TRBD1,TRBJ1-5,few,TGTGCCAGCAGTGGACAGGGCATTACGCCCCAGCATTTT,CASSGQGITPQHF
TRBV27,-,TRBJ2-7,-,TGTGCCAGCGGGAGAGACAGTTCCTTTTTCGACTACGAGCAGTACTTC,CASGRDSSFFDYEQYF
TRBV5-1,TRBD1,TRBJ2-5,-,TGCGCCAGCAGGGGACAGCTTGAGACCCAGTACTTC,CASRGQLETQYF
TRBV9,TRBD2,TRBJ2-3,-,TGTGCCAGCAGCCCAACCCCTAGCGGGAGCTCAGATACGCAGTATTTT,CASSPTPSGSSDTQYF
TRBV9,-,TRBJ1-2,-,TGTGCCAGCAGCGACGGACGGCAGCTAGCGGGCTACACCTTC,CASSDGRQLAGYTF
TRBV10-2,TRBD1,TRBJ1-5,-,TGCGCCAGCAGTTGGACAGGGGGTAAGGGCAATCAGCCCCAGCATTTT,CASSWTGGKGNQPQHF
TRBV5-5,-,TRBJ1-4,-,TGTGCCAGCAGCTTGAGGTTTGGAGTTAATGAAAAACTGTTTTTT,CASSLRFGVNEKLFF
TRBV2,-,TRBJ1-5,once,TGTGCCAGCAGGGGGACATCCAGTCAGCCCCAGCATTTT,CASRGTSSQPQHF
TRBV28,-,TRBJ2-7,once,TGTGCCAGCAGTTTTTCTAACCGACTGTCGTCCTACGAGCAGTACTTC,CASSFSNRLSSYEQYF
TRBV5-1,-,TRBJ2-3,-,TGCGCCACCTCGGGACAAGGTACAGATACGCAGTATTTT,CATSGQGTDTQYF
TRBV5-1,-,TRBJ2-7,-,TGCGCCAGCAGCTTAATAGGTGGGGGGGCCTCCTACGAGCAGTACTTC,CASSLIGGGASYEQYF
TRBV30,-,TRBJ2-2,-,TGTGCCTGGAGTCAAACACTTCCAGGAGGGGAGCTGTTTTTT,CAWSQTLPGGELFF
TRBV28,-,TRBJ1-6,few,TGTGCCAGCAGACTATTCGGCGGACCCCTCCACTTT,CASRLFGGPLHF
TRBV5-1,TRBD2,TRBJ2-5,-,TGCGCCAGCTCTCAAGTACAGGGACTAGTTTCTCAAGAGACCCAGTACTTC,CASSQVQGLVSQETQYF
TRBV5-1,-,TRBJ1-4,-,TGCGCCAGCAGCCAGCTCTCACAGGGCAAAAATGAAAAACTGTTTTTT,CASSQLSQGKNEKLFF
TRBV7-8,-,TRBJ2-7,-,TGTGCCAGCAGCTTAGTAGGCGCCAGCTTCTACGAGCAGTACTTC,CASSLVGASFYEQYF
TRBV13,-,TRBJ1-1,-,TGTGCCAGCAGCTCAGACAGGTCGAACACTGAAGCTTTCTTT,CASSSDRSNTEAFF
TRBV5-4,-,TRBJ2-2,-,TGTGCCAGCAGCTATGACAGGAGGAACACCGGGGAGCTGTTTTTT,CASSYDRRNTGELFF
TRBV7-2,-,TRBJ1-1,-,TGTGCCAGCAGCTTCGGTCCCACTGAAGCTTTCTTT,CASSFGPTEAFF
TRBV10-3,TRBD2,TRBJ2-1,-,TGTGCCATCAGTGAGGGGGGAGGGGCCTACAATGAGCAGTTCTTC,CAISEGGGAYNEQFF
TRBV5-1,-,TRBJ2-3,-,TGCGCCAGCAGCTTGGACACTGGGCCAGATACGCAGTATTTT,CASSLDTGPDTQYF
TRBV6-6,-,TRBJ2-7,-,TGTGCCAGCAATTTGGAGGGCCCGACCTACGAGCAGTACTTC,CASNLEGPTYEQYF
TRBV7-9,-,TRBJ1-1,-,TGTGCCAGCAGCTTAACCCCCGGGGGTCTCACTGAAGCTTTCTTT,CASSLTPGGLTEAFF
TRBV6-5,TRBD1,TRBJ2-2,-,TGTGCCAGCAGTAGGACAGGGGAATACACCGGGGAGCTGTTTTTT,CASSRTGEYTGELFF
TRBV25-1,TRBD1,TRBJ1-1,-,TGTGCCAGCAGTTCGGGACAGGGACGCCCTGAAGCTTTCTTT,CASSSGQGRPEAFF
TRBV29-1,-,TRBJ2-6,-,TGCAGCGTTGACTTAACTGGGGCCAACGTCCTGACTTTC,CSVDLTGANVLTF
TRBV5-4,TRBD2,TRBJ2-5,-,TGTGCCAGCAGCTCGGTAGCGGGGGGGCCAAAGACCCAGTACTTC,CASSSVAGGPKTQYF
TRBV19,TRBD1,TRBJ1-2,-,TGTGCCAGTAGTACCCGAGACAGGGGGCTTATCCCCACCTTC,CASSTRDRGLIPTF
TRBV5-1,TRBD1,TRBJ1-4,-,TGCGCCAGCAGCTTGTGGACAGGGGATGAAAAACTGTTTTTT,CASSLWTGDEKLFF
TRBV7-2,-,TRBJ2-1,few,TGTGCCAGCAGCCCCCTATCGACAGGATCGTACAATGAGCAGTTCTTC,CASSPLSTGSYNEQFF
TRBV2,-,TRBJ2-5,few,TGTGCCTGTAAGCTCGACAGGGGACTACAAGAGACCCAGTACTTC,CACKLDRGLQETQYF
TRBV6-6,-,TRBJ1-2,-,TGTGCCAGCAGTTACACGAATCCCTATGGCTACACCTTC,CASSYTNPYGYTF
TRBV2,TRBD2,TRBJ2-3,-,TGTGCCAGCAGGAAGACTAGCTCTAGTACAGATACGCAGTATTTT,CASRKTSSSTDTQYF
TRBV30,-,TRBJ2-7,-,TGTGCCTGGAGTGTAAAGGGAACCTACGAGCAGTACTTC,CAWSVKGTYEQYF
TRBV5-1,-,TRBJ1-6,few,TGCGCCAGCAGCAAGTCGGGGGGAAATTCACCCCTCCACTTT,CASSKSGGNSPLHF
TRBV5-4,TRBD2,TRBJ2-2,-,TGTGCCATCCCCTCCTTAGCGGGGGTGAACACCGGGGAGCTGTTTTTT,CAIPSLAGVNTGELFF
TRBV10-3,TRBD2,TRBJ2-3,-,TGTGCCACCGGGCAGCGGGAGGAAGATACGCAGTATTTT,CATGQREEDTQYF
TRBV7-8,-,TRBJ2-5,-,TGTGCCAGCAGCTTAGTTGCGACAGGCGGACGAGAGACCCAGTACTTC,CASSLVATGGRETQYF
TRBV13,TRBD1,TRBJ2-6,-,TGTGCCAGCAGACTGGACAGGGCTGGGGCCAACGTCCTGACTTTC,CASRLDRAGANVLTF